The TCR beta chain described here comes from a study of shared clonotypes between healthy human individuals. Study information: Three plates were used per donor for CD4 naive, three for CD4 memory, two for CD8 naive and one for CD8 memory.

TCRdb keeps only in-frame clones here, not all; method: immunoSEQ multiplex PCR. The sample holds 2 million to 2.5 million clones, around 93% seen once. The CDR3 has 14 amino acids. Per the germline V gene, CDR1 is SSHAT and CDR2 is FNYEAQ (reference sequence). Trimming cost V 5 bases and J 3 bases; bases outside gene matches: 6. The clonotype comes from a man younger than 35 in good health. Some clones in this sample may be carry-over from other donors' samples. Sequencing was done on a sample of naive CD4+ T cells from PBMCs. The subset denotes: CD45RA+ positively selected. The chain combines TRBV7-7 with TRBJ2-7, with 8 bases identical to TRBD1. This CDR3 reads CASSPGQGRYEQYF. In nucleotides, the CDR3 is TGTGCCAGCAGCCCCGGACAGGGCCGCTACGAGCAGTACTTC. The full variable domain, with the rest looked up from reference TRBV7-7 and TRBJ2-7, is GAGVSQSPRYKVTKRGQDVTLRCDPISSHATLYWYQQALGQGPEFLTYFNYEAQPDKSGLPSDRFSAERPEGSISTLTIQRTEQRDSAMYRCASSPGQGRYEQYFGPGTRLTVT.